Listed below are T cell receptor beta chains from one sample, sequenced in a study of T cells after yellow fever vaccination. TCRdb re-called the 5' RACE reads through MiXCR, storing one row per CDR3 protein. The profile shows 250,000 to 400,000 distinct CDR3 sequences, approximately 4.3% of them singletons. Sequenced here: PBMCs, sampled 15 days after the yellow fever booster vaccination. Every receptor here comes from a man aged 18 to 29 who received the YFV17D yellow fever vaccine. Both conserved end residues are part of each CDR3. A D gene is named only where the DNA matches it firmly. Size is stated for part of the rows, as once, few or many counts, or as a class when the clone is expanded.

abundance,j_gene,d_gene,v_gene,CDR3nt,CDR3aa
few,TRBJ2-2,-,TRBV3-1,TGTGCCACCCAGCGGGTCGGGGAGCTGTTTTTT,CATQRVGELFF
few,TRBJ1-1,-,TRBV7-2,TGTGCCAGCAGTCCCGCGGTCACATACAACACTGAAGCTTTCTTT,CASSPAVTYNTEAFF
many,TRBJ2-1,-,TRBV5-1,TGCGCCAGCAGCTTTTACCCTAGCTCCTACAATGAGCAGTTCTTC,CASSFYPSSYNEQFF
many,TRBJ1-5,TRBD1,TRBV6-5,TGTGCCAGCAGAAAGACAGGGAGTCGCAATCAGCCCCAGCATTTT,CASRKTGSRNQPQHF
few,TRBJ2-1,-,TRBV5-1,TGCGCCAGCAGCTTGAGGAAACCGGGCAGTGAGCAGTTCTTC,CASSLRKPGSEQFF
many,TRBJ2-3,TRBD2,TRBV29-1,TGCAGCGTCGAACTAGCGGGGGACACAGATACGCAGTATTTT,CSVELAGDTDTQYF
few,TRBJ2-1,TRBD2,TRBV29-1,TGCAGCGTCTCGCGGGGACTAGCGGGGTACAATGAGCAGTTCTTC,CSVSRGLAGYNEQFF
many,TRBJ2-4,-,TRBV12-3/TRBV12-4,TGTGCCAGCAGCGGAGACATTCAGTACTTC,CASSGDIQYF
many,TRBJ1-5,TRBD1,TRBV10-2,TGCGCCAGCAGTGGACAGGGCCACAATCAGCCCCAGCATTTT,CASSGQGHNQPQHF
-,TRBJ1-1,-,TRBV18,TGTGCCAGCTCACCACCGGCTCGTGGGACTGAAGCTTTCTTT,CASSPPARGTEAFF
-,TRBJ2-1,TRBD2,TRBV27,TGTGCCAGCACCTTGTGGGGGGGAGCAAATGAGCAGTTCTTC,CASTLWGGANEQFF
many,TRBJ2-7,TRBD2,TRBV29-1,TGCAGCGTTGAGATGATTTTACCGGGACTAGCGGCGGATAATAGTTACGAGCAGTACTTC,CSVEMILPGLAADNSYEQYF